Given below is one T cell receptor (beta chain) in context. As yet, its antigen is unknown. TCRdb keeps only in-frame clones here, not all; method: immunoSEQ multiplex PCR. The sample consists of 2,500,000 or so clones, 85% to 95% of them appearing once. These data come from a study of shared clonotypes between healthy human individuals. Study conclusions and caveats: Approximately 5.3% was the fraction of naive CD4 clonotypes found shared across a few donors.

The CDR3 runs 14 residues. Trimming cost V 3 bases and J 4 bases, with 13 bases left between them. Germline V lookup: CDR1 SGHNT, CDR2 YYREEE (reference sequence). Sequencing was carried out using naive CD4+ T cells from PBMCs. Regarding subset: CD45RA+ positively selected. The clonotype was recovered from a man between 18 and 29 years old in good health. Some clones in this sample may be carry-over from other donors' samples. J is TRBJ1-2 and V is TRBV5-4; possibly TRBD1 for D (5 bases). CDR3: CASSSYHGAYGYTF. The CDR3 coding sequence is TGTGCCAGCAGCTCCTACCACGGGGCCTATGGCTACACCTTC.